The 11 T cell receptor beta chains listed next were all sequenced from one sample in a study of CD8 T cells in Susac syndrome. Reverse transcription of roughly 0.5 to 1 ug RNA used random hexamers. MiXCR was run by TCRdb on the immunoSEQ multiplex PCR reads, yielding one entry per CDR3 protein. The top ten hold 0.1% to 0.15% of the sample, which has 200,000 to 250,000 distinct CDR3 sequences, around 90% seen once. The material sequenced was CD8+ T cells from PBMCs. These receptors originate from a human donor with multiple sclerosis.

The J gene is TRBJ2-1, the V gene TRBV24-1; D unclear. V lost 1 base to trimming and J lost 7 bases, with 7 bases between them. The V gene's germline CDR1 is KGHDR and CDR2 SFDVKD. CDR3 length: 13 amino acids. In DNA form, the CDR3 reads TGTGCCACCAGTGATTTATATGGAAATGAGCAGTTCTTC. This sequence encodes CATSDLYGNEQFF.

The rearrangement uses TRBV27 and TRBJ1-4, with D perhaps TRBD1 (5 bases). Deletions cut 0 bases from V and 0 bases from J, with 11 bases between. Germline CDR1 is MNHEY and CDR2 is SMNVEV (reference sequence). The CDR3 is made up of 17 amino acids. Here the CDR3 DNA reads TGTGCCAGCAGTTTATCAGGCAGGGATTCAACTAATGAAAAACTGTTTTTT. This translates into CASSLSGRDSTNEKLFF.

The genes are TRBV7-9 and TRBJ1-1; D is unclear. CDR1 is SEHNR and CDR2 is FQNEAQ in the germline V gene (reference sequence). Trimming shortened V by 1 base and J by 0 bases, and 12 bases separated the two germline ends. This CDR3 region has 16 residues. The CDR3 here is CASSLGTSALNTEAFF. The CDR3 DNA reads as TGTGCCAGCAGCTTAGGAACTTCTGCCTTGAACACTGAAGCTTTCTTT. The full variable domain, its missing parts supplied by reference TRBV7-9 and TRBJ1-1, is DTGVSQNPRHKITKRGQNVTFRCDPISEHNRLYWYRQTLGQGPEFLTYFQNEAQLEKSRLLSDRFSAERPKGSFSTLEIQRTEQGDSAMYLCASSLGTSALNTEAFFGQGTRLTVV.

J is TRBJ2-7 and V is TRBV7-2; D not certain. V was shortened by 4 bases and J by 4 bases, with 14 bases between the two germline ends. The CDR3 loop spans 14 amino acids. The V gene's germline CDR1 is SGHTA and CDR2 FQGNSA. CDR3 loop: CASSSRIYRYEQYF. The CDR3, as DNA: TGTGCCAGCAGCTCGCGAATTTATAGGTACGAGCAGTACTTC.

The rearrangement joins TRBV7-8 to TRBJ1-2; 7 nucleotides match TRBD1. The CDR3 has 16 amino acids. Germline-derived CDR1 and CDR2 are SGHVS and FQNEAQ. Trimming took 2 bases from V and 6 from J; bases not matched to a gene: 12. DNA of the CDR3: TGTGCCAGCAGCTTACTTCCTCCGACAGGGAGGCATGGCTACACCTTC. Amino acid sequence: CASSLLPPTGRHGYTF. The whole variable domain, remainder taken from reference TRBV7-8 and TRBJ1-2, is GAGVSQSPRYKVAKRGQDVALRCDPISGHVSLFWYQQALGQGPEFLTYFQNEAQLDKSGLPSDRFFAERPEGSVSTLKIQRTQQEDSAVYLCASSLLPPTGRHGYTFGSGTRLTVV.

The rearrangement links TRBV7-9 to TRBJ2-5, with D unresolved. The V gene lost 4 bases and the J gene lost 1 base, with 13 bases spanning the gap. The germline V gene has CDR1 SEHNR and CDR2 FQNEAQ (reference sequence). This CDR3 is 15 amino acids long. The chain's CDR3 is CASSYGYLGQETQYF. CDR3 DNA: TGTGCCAGCAGCTATGGCTATTTGGGCCAAGAGACCCAGTACTTC.

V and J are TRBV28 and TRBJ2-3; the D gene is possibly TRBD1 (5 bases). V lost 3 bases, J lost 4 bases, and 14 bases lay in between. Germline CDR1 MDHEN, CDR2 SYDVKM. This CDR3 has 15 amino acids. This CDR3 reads CASSLAGWWSDTQYF. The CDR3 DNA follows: TGTGCCAGCAGTTTGGCAGGGTGGTGGTCAGATACGCAGTATTTT.

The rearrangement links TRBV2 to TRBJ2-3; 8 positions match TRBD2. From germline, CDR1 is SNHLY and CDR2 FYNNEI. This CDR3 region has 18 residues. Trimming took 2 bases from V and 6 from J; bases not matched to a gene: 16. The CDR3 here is CASSERSGAIVSQDTQYF. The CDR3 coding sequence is TGTGCCAGCAGTGAACGTAGCGGGGCGATCGTATCCCAGGATACGCAGTATTTT.

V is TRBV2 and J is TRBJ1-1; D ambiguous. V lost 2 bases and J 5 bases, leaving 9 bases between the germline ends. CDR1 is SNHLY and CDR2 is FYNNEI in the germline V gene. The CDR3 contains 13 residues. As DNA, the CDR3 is TGTGCCAGCAGTGAACTGGGCGGAACTGAAGCTTTCTTT. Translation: CASSELGGTEAFF.

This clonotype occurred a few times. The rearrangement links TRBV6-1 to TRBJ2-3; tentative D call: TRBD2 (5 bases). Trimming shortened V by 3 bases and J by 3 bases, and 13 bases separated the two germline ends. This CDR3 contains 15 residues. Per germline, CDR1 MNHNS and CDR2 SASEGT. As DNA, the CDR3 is TGTGCCAGCAGTGAGAGGGTCGAGCTGACAGATACGCAGTATTTT. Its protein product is CASSERVELTDTQYF.

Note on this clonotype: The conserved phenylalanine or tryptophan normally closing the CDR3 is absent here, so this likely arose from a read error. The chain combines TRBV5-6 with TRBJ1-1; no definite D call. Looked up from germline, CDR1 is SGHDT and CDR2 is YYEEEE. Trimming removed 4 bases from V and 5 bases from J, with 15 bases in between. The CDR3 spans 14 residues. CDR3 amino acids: CASSPPPGLTEAFL. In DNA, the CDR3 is TGTGCCAGCAGCCCCCCTCCAGGACTAACTGAAGCTTTCCTT.